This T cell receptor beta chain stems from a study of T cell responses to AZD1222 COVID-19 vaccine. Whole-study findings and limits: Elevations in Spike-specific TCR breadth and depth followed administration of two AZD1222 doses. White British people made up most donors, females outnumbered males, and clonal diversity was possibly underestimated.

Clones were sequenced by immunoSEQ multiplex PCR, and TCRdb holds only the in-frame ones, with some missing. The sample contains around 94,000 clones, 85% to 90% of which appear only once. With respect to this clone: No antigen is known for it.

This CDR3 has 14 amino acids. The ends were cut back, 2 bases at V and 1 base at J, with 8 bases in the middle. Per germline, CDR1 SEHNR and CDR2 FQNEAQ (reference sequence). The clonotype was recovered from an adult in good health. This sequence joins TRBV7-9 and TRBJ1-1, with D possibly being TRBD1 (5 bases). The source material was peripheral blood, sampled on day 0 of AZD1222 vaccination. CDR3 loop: CASSLTTGNTEAFF. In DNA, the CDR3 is TGTGCCAGCAGCTTAACAACAGGGAACACTGAAGCTTTCTTT.